These 23 T cell receptor beta chains originate from one sample sequenced in a study of blood T cell repertoires in COVID-19. Generated by immunoSEQ multiplex PCR, the TCRdb table keeps only in-frame clones and is missing some. Among around 210,000 clones listed, around 80% were seen once. Sequencing used peripheral blood. The receptors here all came from a woman in her 70s with acute or convalescent COVID-19.

This chain uses TRBV20-1 with TRBJ1-1; D gene ambiguous. The CDR3 runs to 10 residues. The germline gives CDR1 DFQATT, CDR2 SNEGSKA (reference sequence). The germline V and J ends were trimmed by 1 base and 8 bases, with 5 bases remaining between them. CDR3: CSARVSEAFF. The DNA of the CDR3 is TGCAGTGCTAGAGTATCCGAAGCTTTCTTT.

This chain connects TRBV29-1 to TRBJ2-6, with D possibly being TRBD1 (6 bases). Germline loops: CDR1 SQVTM, CDR2 ANQGSEA. CDR3 length: 12 residues. V was pared by 7 bases and J by 4 bases, with 8 bases between. Written as DNA, the CDR3 is TGCAGCGCCACAGGGGGGGCCAACGTCCTGACTTTC. It codes for CSATGGANVLTF.

This clone was seen only a few times. The chain is built from TRBV14 and TRBJ1-6; D unresolved. V lost 0 bases to trimming and J lost 5 bases, with 8 bases between them. Per the germline V gene, CDR1 is SGHDN and CDR2 is FVKESK. This CDR3 contains 15 residues. For the CDR3, the DNA is TGTGCCAGCAGCCAAGAGGGCAGACATAATTCACCCCTCCACTTT. Amino acid sequence: CASSQEGRHNSPLHF.

The V call is TRBV24-1, the J call TRBJ1-2, with TRBD1 matching over 8 bases. Germline V gives CDR1 KGHDR, CDR2 SFDVKD. The CDR3 runs to 16 residues. The junction had 8 bases not matched to a gene; V was cut back by 2 bases and J by 4 bases. For the CDR3, the DNA is TGTGCCACCAGTGATTCACGGACAGGGACGATCTATGGCTACACCTTC. Protein product: CATSDSRTGTIYGYTF.

The rearrangement uses TRBV18 and TRBJ2-7, with a possible D match to TRBD2 (5 bases). The V end lost 2 bases, the J end lost 2 bases, and 10 bases lay between the germline ends. Germline CDR1 is KGHSH and CDR2 is LQKENI. The CDR3 covers 14 residues. The chain's CDR3 is CASSPVGVPYEQYF. DNA of the CDR3: TGTGCCAGCTCACCAGTCGGGGTCCCCTACGAGCAGTACTTC.

J is TRBJ1-2 and V is TRBV3-1 (or the pseudogene TRBV3-2); TRBD1 is a possible D gene (6 bases). Germline V gene data show CDR1 as LGHDT and CDR2 as YNNKEL (reference sequence). CDR3 length: 13 residues. The ends were cut back, 3 bases at V and 6 bases at J, with 11 bases in the middle. The CDR3 is CASSHRQEDGYTF. In DNA, the CDR3 is TGTGCCAGCAGCCACCGACAGGAGGATGGCTACACCTTC.

The chain has TRBV28 and TRBJ1-1, with TRBD1 identical over 9 bases. This CDR3 is built from 15 residues. Germline trimming cut 3 bases from V and 2 bases from J; bases unmatched to any gene: 4. Germline loops: CDR1 MDHEN, CDR2 SYDVKM. The CDR3 spells CASSFTGQGNTEAFF. CDR3 nucleotides: TGTGCCAGCAGTTTCACGGGACAGGGCAACACTGAAGCTTTCTTT. Filled out from reference TRBV28 and TRBJ1-1, the complete variable domain reads DVKVTQSSRYLVKRTGEKVFLECVQDMDHENMFWYRQDPGLGLRLIYFSYDVKMKEKGDIPEGYSVSREKKERFSLILESASTNQTSMYLCASSFTGQGNTEAFFGQGTRLTVV.

V is TRBV7-8 and J is TRBJ2-3, with D hard to call. CDR3 size: 14 residues. V lost 5 bases, J lost 0 bases, and 9 bases lay in between. Germline CDR1 reads SGHVS; CDR2 reads FQNEAQ. The CDR3 sequence is CASSMLASTDTQYF. As DNA, the CDR3 is TGTGCCAGCAGCATGCTGGCTAGCACAGATACGCAGTATTTT.

The chain combines TRBV7-2 with TRBJ2-3, with 11 bases identical to TRBD2. The CDR3 length is 16 residues. Unmatched junction bases numbered 8, after V lost 3 bases and J lost 6 bases. Germline values: CDR1 SGHTA, CDR2 FQGNSA. CDR3 nucleotides: TGTGCCAGCAGCTTGAGTCGACTAGCGGGACGCGATACGCAGTATTTT. Its translation is CASSLSRLAGRDTQYF.

This chain connects TRBV6-2 or TRBV6-3 to TRBJ2-5; weak D call: TRBD2 (6 bases). Germline V lookup: CDR1 MNHEY, CDR2 SVGEGT. The CDR3 extends over 14 amino acids. Trimming shortened V by 4 bases and J by 1 base, and 10 bases separated the two germline ends. The CDR3 DNA follows: TGTGCCAGCAGTTCCCTAGCGACCCAAGAGACCCAGTACTTC. Translating it yields CASSSLATQETQYF.

This clone appeared many times. This chain connects TRBV7-9 to TRBJ1-2, with D unresolved. Germline V CDR1 and CDR2: SEHNR, FQNEAQ (reference sequence). V was trimmed by 6 bases and J by 6 bases, leaving 17 bases between them. The CDR3 runs 14 residues. The CDR3 DNA sequence: TGTGCCAGCAGTTTTATAGAGGGATGGGATGGCTACACCTTC. Translated, it gives CASSFIEGWDGYTF.

The J gene is TRBJ2-2, the V gene TRBV11-3; D is perhaps TRBD2 (5 bases). Deletions cut 4 bases from V and 5 bases from J, with 17 bases between. The V gene's germline CDR1 is SGHNT and CDR2 YENEEA. The CDR3 sequence is 16 residues long. CDR3 protein: CASSSSGTRNTGELFF. The CDR3 DNA reads TGTGCCAGCAGCTCCTCGGGAACGAGGAATACCGGGGAGCTGTTTTTT.

V usage is TRBV4-2 and J usage is TRBJ2-7; 7 bases are a match to TRBD2. Germline lookup yields CDR1 LGHNA and CDR2 YNFKEQ. CDR3 length: 15 amino acids. J lost 4 bases, V lost 3 bases, and 9 bases had no gene match. As DNA, the CDR3 is TGTGCCAGCAGCCATCGGACTAGTGGGGAATACGAGCAGTACTTC. This encodes CASSHRTSGEYEQYF.

The J gene is TRBJ2-1, the V gene TRBV27, with D perhaps TRBD1 (5 bases). Trimming pared 6 bases from V and 7 bases from J, leaving 19 bases between. Germline CDR1 and CDR2: MNHEY and SMNVEV (reference sequence). This CDR3 spans 15 amino acids. Written as DNA, the CDR3 is TGTGCCAGCAGCCTGGTGGGGCCGAACCGGAATGAGCAGTTCTTC. It encodes CASSLVGPNRNEQFF.

As concerns this clone: A much larger clonotype is one base distant, so this may be a read error. This same CDR3 is encoded by further DNA sequences in the sample. V usage is TRBV18 and J usage is TRBJ2-1, with D unresolved. CDR3 size: 15 residues. Germline V gene data show CDR1 as KGHSH and CDR2 as LQKENI. For the CDR3, the DNA is TGTGCCAGCTCGCCACTCCCCAGCTCCTACAATGAGCAGTTCTTC. Translated: CASSPLPSSYNEQFF. The full variable domain, with the rest looked up from reference TRBV18 and TRBJ2-1, is NAGVMQNPRHLVRRRGQEARLRCSPMKGHSHVYWYRQLPEEGLKFMVYLQKENIIDESGMPKERFSAEFPKEGPSILRIQQVVRGDSAAYFCASSPLPSSYNEQFFGPGTRLTVL.

The V gene is TRBV6-1, the J gene TRBJ2-1; TRBD2 matches at 7 bases. Losses at the gene ends were 4 bases for V and 4 bases for J; bases not matched to a gene: 10. From germline, CDR1 is MNHNS and CDR2 SASEGT. The CDR3 totals 16 residues. CDR3 nucleotides: TGTGCCAGCAGTGTAGGTTCGGCTAGCGGATACAATGAGCAGTTCTTC. This gives the protein CASSVGSASGYNEQFF.

The chain is built from TRBV5-1 and TRBJ2-6; D possibly corresponds to TRBD1 (5 bases). The ends were cut back, 3 bases at V and 0 bases at J, with 10 bases in the middle. In germline, CDR1 is SGHRS, CDR2 YFSETQ. The CDR3 has 16 residues. CDR3 amino acids: CASSSWQGSGANVLTF. The CDR3 DNA reads TGCGCCAGCAGCTCCTGGCAGGGCTCTGGGGCCAACGTCCTGACTTTC.

The chain joins TRBV30 to TRBJ1-1; unclear D gene. This CDR3 contains 13 residues. Germline values: CDR1 GTSNPN, CDR2 SVGIG (reference sequence). V was cut by 7 bases and J by 0 bases, with 12 bases left in between. CDR3 in DNA: TGTGCCTTTTCTGACGGGATGAACACTGAAGCTTTCTTT. It encodes CAFSDGMNTEAFF.

The rearrangement links TRBV20-1 to TRBJ1-1, with TRBD1 as a possible D gene (6 bases). CDR1 DFQATT and CDR2 SNEGSKA come from the germline V gene (reference sequence). CDR3 size: 14 residues. Trimming shortened V by 3 bases and J by 1 base, and 12 bases separated the two germline ends. CDR3 nucleotides: TGCAGTGCTAGTTCCAGGGGAGCGAACACTGAAGCTTTCTTT. Its translation: CSASSRGANTEAFF.

In DNA, the CDR3 is TGCGCCAGCAGCTTGTATAGCGGGAGGTTACGAGAGACCCAGTACTTC. Translation gives CASSLYSGRLRETQYF. The chain links TRBV5-1 to TRBJ2-5, with TRBD2 matching 10 bases. V dropped 1 base and J dropped 4; count of bases not matched to a gene: 7. CDR1 and CDR2 from the germline V gene are SGHRS and YFSETQ. There are 16 residues in the CDR3.

The chain has TRBV13 and TRBJ2-1; no clear D. Germline V gene sequence: CDR1 PRHDT, CDR2 FYEKMQ (reference sequence). V dropped 6 bases and J dropped 0 bases, with 12 bases sitting between them. CDR3 length equals 15 residues. CDR3: CASSQPRGSYNEQFF. Here the CDR3 DNA reads TGTGCCAGCAGTCAACCACGCGGCTCCTACAATGAGCAGTTCTTC.

The J gene is TRBJ2-5, the V gene TRBV5-1; 7 bases are a match to TRBD2. This CDR3 has 15 residues. The V gene end was trimmed by 0 bases and the J gene end by 4 bases; junction bases not matched to a gene: 6. The germline V gene encodes CDR1 SGHRS and CDR2 YFSETQ. Here the CDR3 reads CASSLVFGRAETQYF. DNA for the CDR3: TGCGCCAGCAGCTTGGTGTTTGGGAGGGCAGAGACCCAGTACTTC.

This clone has just one count. The gene calls are TRBV5-1 and TRBJ1-1, with 8 bases that match TRBD1. Germline loops: CDR1 SGHRS, CDR2 YFSETQ. CDR3 length: 13 residues. V lost 4 bases and J lost 6; bases outside the gene matches: 5. The CDR3 spells CASSPGQGSEAFF. CDR3 nucleotide sequence: TGCGCCAGCAGCCCTGGACAGGGCTCTGAAGCTTTCTTT.